This T cell receptor (beta chain) was sequenced for a study of T cell changes during pregnancy in multiple sclerosis. The protocol was immunoSEQ multiplex PCR, while the TCRdb copy is restricted to in-frame clones and leaves out a portion. The sample includes about 34,000 clones, about 90% seen only once; the top ten take 3.5%. The TCR comes from a female donor with multiple sclerosis, enrolled in a pregnancy study. The sample consisted of CD8+ T cells from peripheral blood mononuclear cells, taken in the third trimester of pregnancy.

The DNA for the CDR3 is TGTGCCAGCAGCTTAGCACCGGGGAGAGGGACTAGCGGCGATACGCAGTATTTT. This codes for CASSLAPGRGTSGDTQYF. The rearrangement joins TRBV7-2 to TRBJ2-3, with TRBD2 matching 11 bases. This CDR3 comprises 18 residues. The V gene's germline CDR1 is SGHTA and CDR2 FQGNSA. V shed 0 bases and J 6 bases; nucleotides not matched to a gene: 11.